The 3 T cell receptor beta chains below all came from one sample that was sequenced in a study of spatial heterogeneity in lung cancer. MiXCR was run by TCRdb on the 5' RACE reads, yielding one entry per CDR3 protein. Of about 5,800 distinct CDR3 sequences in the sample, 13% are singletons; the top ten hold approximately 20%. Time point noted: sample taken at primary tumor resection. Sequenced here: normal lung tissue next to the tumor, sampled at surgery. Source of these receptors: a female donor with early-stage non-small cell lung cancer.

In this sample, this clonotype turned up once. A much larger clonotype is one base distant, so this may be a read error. The CDR3 reads CASSQESNSDTQYF. The CDR3 nucleotides are TGCGCCAGCAGCCAAGAATCCAATTCTGATACGCAGTATTTT. V and J are TRBV4-3 and TRBJ2-3; D is ambiguous. Germline assignment: CDR1 LGHNA and CDR2 YSLEER. V gave up 0 bases and J gave up 6 bases, with 10 bases separating them. The CDR3 totals 14 residues.

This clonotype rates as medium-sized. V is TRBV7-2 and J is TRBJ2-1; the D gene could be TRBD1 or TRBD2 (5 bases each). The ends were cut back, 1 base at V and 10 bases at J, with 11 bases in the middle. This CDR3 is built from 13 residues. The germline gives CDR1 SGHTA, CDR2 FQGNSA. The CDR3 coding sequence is TGTGCCAGCAGCTTAGACCGGGGCGGGGAGCAGTTCTTC. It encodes CASSLDRGGEQFF.

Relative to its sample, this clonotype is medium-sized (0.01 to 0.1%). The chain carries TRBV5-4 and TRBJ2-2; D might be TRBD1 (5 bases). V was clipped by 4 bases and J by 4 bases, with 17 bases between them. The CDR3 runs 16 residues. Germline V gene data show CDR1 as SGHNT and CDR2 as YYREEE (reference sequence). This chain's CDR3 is CASSLGQGAFTGELFF. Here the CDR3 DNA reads TGTGCCAGCAGCCTTGGACAAGGGGCCTTCACCGGGGAGCTGTTTTTT.